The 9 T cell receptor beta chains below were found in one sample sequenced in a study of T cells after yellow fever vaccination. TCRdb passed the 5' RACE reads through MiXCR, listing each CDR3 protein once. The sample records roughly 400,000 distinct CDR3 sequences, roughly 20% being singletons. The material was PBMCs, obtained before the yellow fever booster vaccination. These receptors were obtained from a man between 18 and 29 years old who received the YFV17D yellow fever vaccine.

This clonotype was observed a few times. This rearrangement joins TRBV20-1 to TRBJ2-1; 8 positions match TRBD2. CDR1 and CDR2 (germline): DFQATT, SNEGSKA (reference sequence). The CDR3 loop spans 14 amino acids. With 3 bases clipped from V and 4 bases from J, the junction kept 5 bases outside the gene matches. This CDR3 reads CSASGGASYNEQFF. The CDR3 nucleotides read TGCAGTGCTAGCGGGGGGGCATCTTACAATGAGCAGTTCTTC.

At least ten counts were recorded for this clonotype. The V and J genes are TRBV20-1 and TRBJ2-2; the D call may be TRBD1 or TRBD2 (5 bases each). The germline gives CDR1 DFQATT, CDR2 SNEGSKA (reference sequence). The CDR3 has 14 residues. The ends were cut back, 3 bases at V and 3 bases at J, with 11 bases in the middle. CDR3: CSASEGRDTGELFF. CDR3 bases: TGCAGTGCTAGTGAGGGACGGGACACCGGGGAGCTGTTTTTT.

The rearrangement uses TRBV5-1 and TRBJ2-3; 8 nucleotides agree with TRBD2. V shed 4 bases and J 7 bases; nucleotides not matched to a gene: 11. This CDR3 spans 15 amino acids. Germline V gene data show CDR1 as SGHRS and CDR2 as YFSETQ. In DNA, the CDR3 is TGCGCCAGCAGCAGTACACGGGGGGGAGGAAATACGCAGTATTTT. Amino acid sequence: CASSSTRGGGNTQYF.

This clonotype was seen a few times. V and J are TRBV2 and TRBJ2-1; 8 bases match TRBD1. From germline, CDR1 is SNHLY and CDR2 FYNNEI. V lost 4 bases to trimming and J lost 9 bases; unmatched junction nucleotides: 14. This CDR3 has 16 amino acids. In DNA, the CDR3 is TGTGCCAGCAGTGGTCCTGCAGGGGGCGGTCGCAGTGAGCAGTTCTTC. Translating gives CASSGPAGGGRSEQFF.

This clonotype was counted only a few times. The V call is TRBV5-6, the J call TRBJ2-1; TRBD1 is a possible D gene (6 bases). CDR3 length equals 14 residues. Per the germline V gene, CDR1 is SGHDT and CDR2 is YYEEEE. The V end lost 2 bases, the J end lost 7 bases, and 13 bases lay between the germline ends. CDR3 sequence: CASSFLDSSNEQFF. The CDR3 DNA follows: TGTGCCAGCAGCTTCCTGGACAGTTCGAATGAGCAGTTCTTC. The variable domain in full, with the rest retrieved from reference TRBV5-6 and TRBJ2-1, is DAGVTQSPTHLIKTRGQQVTLRCSPKSGHDTVSWYQQALGQGPQFIFQYYEEEERQRGNFPDRFSGHQFPNYSSELNVNALLLGDSALYLCASSFLDSSNEQFFGPGTRLTVL.

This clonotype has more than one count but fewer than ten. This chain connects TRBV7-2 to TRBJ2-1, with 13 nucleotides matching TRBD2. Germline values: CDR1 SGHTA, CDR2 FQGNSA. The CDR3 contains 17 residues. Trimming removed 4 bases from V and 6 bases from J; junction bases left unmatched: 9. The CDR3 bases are TGTGCCAGCAGCTCATTGGAGACTAGCGGGGGGACCAATGAGCAGTTCTTC. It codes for CASSSLETSGGTNEQFF. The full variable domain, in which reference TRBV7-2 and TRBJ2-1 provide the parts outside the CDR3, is GAGVSQSPSNKVTEKGKDVELRCDPISGHTALYWYRQSLGQGLEFLIYFQGNSAPDKSGLPSDRFSAERTGGSVSTLTIQRTQQEDSAVYLCASSSLETSGGTNEQFFGPGTRLTVL.

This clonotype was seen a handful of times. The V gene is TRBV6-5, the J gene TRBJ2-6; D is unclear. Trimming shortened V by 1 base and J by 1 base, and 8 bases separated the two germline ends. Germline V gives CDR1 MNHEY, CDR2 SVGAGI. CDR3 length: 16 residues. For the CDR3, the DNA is TGTGCCAGCAGTTACTTGTCCGTTTCTGGGGCCAACGTCCTGACTTTC. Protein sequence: CASSYLSVSGANVLTF.

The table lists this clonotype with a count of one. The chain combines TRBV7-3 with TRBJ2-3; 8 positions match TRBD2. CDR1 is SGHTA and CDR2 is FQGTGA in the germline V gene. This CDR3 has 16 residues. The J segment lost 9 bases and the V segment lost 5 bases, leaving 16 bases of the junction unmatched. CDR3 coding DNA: TGTGCCAGCAGCCCTAGGGGACTAGGAGGGGAGAGGACGCAGTATTTT. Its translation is CASSPRGLGGERTQYF. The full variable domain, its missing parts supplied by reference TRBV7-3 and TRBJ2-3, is GAGVSQTPSNKVTEKGKYVELRCDPISGHTALYWYRQSLGQGPEFLIYFQGTGAADDSGLPNDRFFAVRPEGSVSTLKIQRTERGDSAVYLCASSPRGLGGERTQYFGPGTRLTVL.

The CDR3 DNA is TGTGCCAGCAGTTACCCCGGGGGCAATCAGCCCCAGCATTTT. Translation gives CASSYPGGNQPQHF. The chain links TRBV6-2 or TRBV6-3 to TRBJ1-5; D is undetermined. Germline V gene data show CDR1 as MNHEY and CDR2 as SVGEGT. This CDR3 has 14 residues. The V and J ends lost 2 bases and 2 bases respectively, with 7 bases between them.